Listed here are 13 T cell receptor beta chains from one sample, sequenced in a study of T cells in localized non-small cell lung cancer. TCRdb's copy holds only in-frame clones and misses some; the assay was immunoSEQ multiplex PCR. The data hold some 1,800 clones, with less than 45% observed a single time. The sample was normal lung tissue next to the tumor, taken before any cancer treatment. These receptors were obtained from a male donor aged 60 or older with stage III squamous cell lung carcinoma.

This clone came up a few times. The junction departs from the called germline gene at one end, perhaps through a read error. The chain links TRBV11-3 to TRBJ2-3; D is unresolved. This CDR3 region has 15 residues. Per the germline V gene, CDR1 is SGHNT and CDR2 is YENEEA. The chain's CDR3 is CASSLSYRETDMQYF. The CDR3 nucleotides are TGTGCTAGCAGCTTATCTTACCGAGAAACAGATATGCAGTATTTT.

This clone appeared a few times. The chain employs TRBV11-3 and TRBJ2-4; possibly TRBD1 for D (5 bases). V was pared by 3 bases and J by 8 bases, with 17 bases between. CDR1 and CDR2 from the germline V gene are SGHNT and YENEEA. The CDR3 runs to 15 residues. CDR3 bases: TGTGCCAGCAGCTTGCTGGTAGGCAGGGCTTACATTCAGTACTTC. It translates to CASSLLVGRAYIQYF.

The rearrangement links TRBV14 to TRBJ1-2; 7 bases fit TRBD1. Trimming took 1 base from V and 5 from J; bases not matched to a gene: 4. Germline CDR1 and CDR2: SGHDN and FVKESK. The CDR3 length is 14 residues. The CDR3 coding sequence is TGTGCCAGCAGCCAAGGGACAGGTAAATATGGCTACACCTTC. Translated: CASSQGTGKYGYTF.

CDR3: CASSPSSGANVLTF. CDR3 DNA sequence: TGTGCCAGCAGCCCTAGCTCTGGGGCCAACGTCCTGACTTTC. The rearrangement joins TRBV11-3 to TRBJ2-6; D is uncertain. With 5 bases removed from V and 0 bases from J, the gap between germline ends came to 5 bases. From germline, CDR1 is SGHNT and CDR2 YENEEA. There are 14 residues in the CDR3.

This rearrangement joins TRBV6-8 to TRBJ2-5; D tentatively fits TRBD1 or TRBD2 (5 bases each). This CDR3 comprises 16 residues. Trimming removed 6 bases at V and 5 bases at J, with 22 bases between. Per the germline V gene, CDR1 is MNHGY and CDR2 is SAAAGT. CDR3 nucleotide sequence: TGTGCCAGCAGCCTTTCCGCAGTGGCCTGGGGGGAGACCCAGTACTTC. It is translated as CASSLSAVAWGETQYF.

The rearrangement links TRBV19 to TRBJ2-3; 14 positions agree with TRBD2. The CDR3 spans 16 residues. Per germline, CDR1 LNHDA and CDR2 SQIVND (reference sequence). Losses at the gene ends were 6 bases for V and 5 bases for J; bases not matched to a gene: 7. The CDR3 nucleotides read TGTGCCAGTAGGGAGACTAGCGGGGGGGGAAGAGATACGCAGTATTTT. Protein sequence: CASRETSGGGRDTQYF.

This chain's CDR3 is CATGTGGWGETQYF. The DNA for the CDR3 is TGTGCCACCGGGACAGGGGGCTGGGGGGAGACCCAGTACTTC. This chain uses TRBV2 with TRBJ2-5; 12 bases fit TRBD1. Germline V gene data show CDR1 as SNHLY and CDR2 as FYNNEI. The CDR3 runs 14 residues. V shed 10 bases, J shed 5 bases, and the junction held 8 bases outside the gene matches. The full variable domain, with the rest looked up from reference TRBV2 and TRBJ2-5, is EPEVTQTPSHQVTQMGQEVILRCVPISNHLYFYWYRQILGQKVEFLVSFYNNEISEKSEIFDDQFSVERPDGSNFTLKIRSTKLEDSAMYFCATGTGGWGETQYFGPGTRLLVL.

This clone appeared a few times. V gene TRBV7-5 combines with J gene TRBJ2-1; no DNA check was done on the table's D call, TRBD2. TRBV7-5 has pseudogene status. The CDR3 spans 18 residues. DNA of the CDR3: TGTGCCAGCAGCCATCCCACTAGCGGGGGACCATCCTACAATGAGCAATTCTTC. Translation: CASSHPTSGGPSYNEQFF.

This clone was picked up a small number of times. The J gene is TRBJ2-5, the V gene TRBV9; TRBD2 aligns across 10 bases. In germline, CDR1 is SGDLS, CDR2 YYNGEE. Trimming cost V 2 bases and J 6 bases; bases outside gene matches: 10. This CDR3 region has 16 residues. The CDR3 spells CASSVDSGGARKTQYF. The CDR3 bases are TGTGCCAGCAGCGTCGACAGCGGGGGGGCTAGAAAGACCCAGTACTTC.

This clone showed up just a few times. The chain is built from TRBV4-1 and TRBJ1-6; D is unresolved. Trimming removed 3 bases from V and 0 bases from J, with 3 bases in between. The CDR3 loop spans 14 amino acids. Germline V gives CDR1 MGHRA, CDR2 YSYEKL. The CDR3 protein is CASSQLSYNSPLHF. The DNA for the CDR3 is TGCGCCAGCAGCCAGCTCTCCTATAATTCACCCCTCCACTTT.

This clone has a handful of counts. V gene TRBV6-8 combines with J gene TRBJ1-3; D might be TRBD1 (6 bases). Deletions cut 7 bases from V and 3 bases from J, with 10 bases between. The CDR3 consists of 13 residues. Looked up from germline, CDR1 is MNHGY and CDR2 is SAAAGT. The CDR3 loop reads CASIRGDGNTIYF. CDR3 in DNA: TGTGCCAGCATCAGGGGAGATGGAAACACCATATATTTT.

As for this clone: The limits of the CDR3 on the DNA are not certain, so only TCRdb's listed CDR3 is given. This sequence joins TRBV30 and TRBJ2-7; the table's D call, TRBD1, has no DNA check behind it. Germline V gene data show CDR1 as GTSNPN and CDR2 as SVGIG (reference sequence). Both ends counted, the CDR3 spans 12 residues. This CDR3 reads CAWGTGTYEQYF.

Note on this clone: Germline and junction disagree at one end, which may indicate a read error. The gene calls are TRBV6-8 and TRBJ2-6; D is perhaps TRBD2 (6 bases). The CDR3 covers 14 residues. Germline assignment: CDR1 MNHGY and CDR2 SAAAGT. The CDR3, as DNA: TGTGCCATCAATTCCGGGTCGGGGGTCAACGTCCTGACTTTC. Amino acids: CAINSGSGVNVLTF.